This TCR beta chain was found in a study of cytomegalovirus exposure and HLA in healthy donors. Overall study: The 666 first-cohort repertoires shared a platform with the 130 or so validation repertoires, as reported in a later analysis. Study findings and constraints: In vitro testing confirmed three CMV-associated chains as specific for CMV antigens. The study designated 150 to 200 TCR beta chains cytomegalovirus-associated.

Trimming took 3 bases from V and 3 from J, leaving 11 bases between them. From germline, CDR1 is SEHNR and CDR2 FQNEAQ (reference sequence). The CDR3 consists of 14 residues. Clones were sequenced by immunoSEQ multiplex PCR, and TCRdb holds only the in-frame ones, with some missing. The repertoire holds around 98,000 clones, roughly 84% seen once, with around 6.3% in the top ten. Points on this clone: Antigen unknown.

The sequenced material came from PBMCs. The rearrangement links TRBV7-9 to TRBJ2-5; D remains unclear. This TCR came from a man between 18 and 29 years old in good health and CMV-seropositive. The CDR3 here is CASSFRLQEETQYF. Here the CDR3 DNA reads TGTGCCAGCAGCTTCAGGCTGCAAGAAGAGACCCAGTACTTC. The complete variable domain, with remaining parts taken from reference TRBV7-9 and TRBJ2-5, reads DTGVSQNPRHKITKRGQNVTFRCDPISEHNRLYWYRQTLGQGPEFLTYFQNEAQLEKSRLLSDRFSAERPKGSFSTLEIQRTEQGDSAMYLCASSFRLQEETQYFGPGTRLLVL.